These 18 T cell receptor beta chains were all obtained from the same sample, sequenced in a study of monozygotic twins with inflammatory bowel disease. Each CDR3 protein gets one entry in TCRdb, which reprocessed the 5' RACE reads and gives no DNA. Recorded for this sample: 330,000 or so distinct CDR3 sequences. Sample: blood. These receptors were collected from a human donor with ulcerative colitis or Crohn's disease, or a healthy co-twin of an affected twin (not recorded which).

The chain is built from TRBV12-3 or TRBV12-4 and TRBJ2-2; TCRdb's D gene call, TRBD1, goes unchecked for lack of DNA. The length of the CDR3 is 13 residues. The CDR3: CASRGQRTGELFF.

This chain connects TRBV20-1 to TRBJ1-1; TCRdb's D gene call, TRBD1, goes unchecked for lack of DNA. This CDR3 has 14 amino acids. The germline CDR1 and CDR2 sequences are DFQATT and SNEGSKA (reference sequence). The CDR3 spells CSASGQGAVAEAFF.

The chain carries TRBV20-1 and TRBJ2-5; absent DNA, TCRdb's TRBD1 call cannot be checked. This CDR3 is built from 13 residues. The V gene's germline CDR1 is DFQATT and CDR2 SNEGSKA (reference sequence). The CDR3 protein is CSAGQGAGETQYF.

The chain joins TRBV7-2 to TRBJ1-2. Germline CDR1 is SGHTA and CDR2 is FQGNSA. The CDR3 sequence is 11 residues long. This CDR3 is CASSFNQGYTF.

This rearrangement joins TRBV19 to TRBJ2-2; the TRBD2 assignment by TCRdb is unverifiable without DNA. Germline V CDR1 and CDR2: LNHDA, SQIVND (reference sequence). This CDR3 region has 15 residues. CDR3 residues: CASSIGGLHTGELFF. Looking up the rest from reference TRBV19 and TRBJ2-2 gives the full variable domain: DGGITQSPKYLFRKEGQNVTLSCEQNLNHDAMYWYRQDPGQGLRLIYYSQIVNDFQKGDIAEGYSVSREKKESFPLTVTSAQKNPTAFYLCASSIGGLHTGELFFGEGSRLTVL.

V is TRBV29-1 and J is TRBJ2-5. Germline CDR1 reads SQVTM; CDR2 reads ANQGSEA. This CDR3 region has 11 residues. The CDR3 reads CSVATQETQYF.

The chain carries TRBV20-1 and TRBJ1-6; the TCRdb call, TRBD1, lacks DNA for checking. Germline V lookup: CDR1 DFQATT, CDR2 SNEGSKA (reference sequence). The CDR3 extends over 15 amino acids. CDR3 sequence: CSAEGQGPYNSPLHF.

This sequence joins TRBV7-9 and TRBJ1-2; TCRdb proposes TRBD1, but this gene call is untestable without DNA. Germline V CDR1 and CDR2: SEHNR, FQNEAQ (reference sequence). The CDR3 sequence is 13 residues long. This CDR3 reads CASSPGQAGGYTF.

The V and J genes are TRBV28 and TRBJ1-5; the D call of TRBD1 rests on TCRdb alone, since no DNA is present to check it. This CDR3 is built from 16 residues. The germline CDR1 and CDR2 sequences are MDHEN and SYDVKM. CDR3 residues: CASSFLGQGNNQPQHF.

The chain joins TRBV28 to TRBJ1-5. The CDR3 runs 14 residues. The germline gives CDR1 MDHEN, CDR2 SYDVKM. The CDR3 sequence is CASSRPALSQPQHF. Full variable domain (remainder filled in from reference TRBV28 and TRBJ1-5): DVKVTQSSRYLVKRTGEKVFLECVQDMDHENMFWYRQDPGLGLRLIYFSYDVKMKEKGDIPEGYSVSREKKERFSLILESASTNQTSMYLCASSRPALSQPQHFGDGTRLSIL.

J is TRBJ2-1 and V is TRBV27. This CDR3 is 13 amino acids long. CDR1 and CDR2 (germline): MNHEY, SMNVEV (reference sequence). The chain's CDR3 is CASREVGRSEQFF.

The chain recombines TRBV20-1 with TRBJ2-1; lacking DNA, the TRBD2 call made by TCRdb goes unchecked. This CDR3 is 14 amino acids long. The germline V gene encodes CDR1 DFQATT and CDR2 SNEGSKA (reference sequence). CDR3 sequence: CSARTSGAHNEQFF.

The gene calls are TRBV5-1 and TRBJ2-6. The CDR3 runs 14 residues. Per the germline V gene, CDR1 is SGHRS and CDR2 is YFSETQ. The CDR3 region is CASSLDGGANVLTF.

This chain joins TRBV5-5 and TRBJ2-5; TCRdb proposes TRBD1, but this gene call is untestable without DNA. CDR3 length: 13 residues. The germline gives CDR1 SGHKS, CDR2 YYEKEE (reference sequence). CDR3 amino acids: CASSQWDVETQYF.

The CDR3 sequence is CASRGPQRYNEQFF. The gene calls are TRBV6-2 or TRBV6-3 and TRBJ2-1; TCRdb designates TRBD1, a call that cannot be tested without DNA. Germline-derived CDR1 and CDR2 are MNHEY and SVGEGT. This CDR3 has 14 amino acids.

The chain uses TRBV9 and TRBJ2-7; absent DNA, TCRdb's TRBD1 call cannot be checked. Germline V gives CDR1 SGDLS, CDR2 YYNGEE. CDR3 length: 12 amino acids. CDR3 loop: CASGGGWYEQYF.

The rearrangement links TRBV11-3 to TRBJ2-3. The V gene's germline CDR1 is SGHNT and CDR2 YENEEA. The CDR3 loop spans 13 amino acids. The CDR3 protein is CASSSLWGDTQYF.

The J gene is TRBJ2-5, the V gene TRBV24-1; without DNA, the TCRdb call of TRBD1 cannot be checked. Germline V gene lookup returns CDR1 KGHDR and CDR2 SFDVKD. The CDR3 extends over 16 amino acids. Here the CDR3 reads CATSDLNGGVQETQYF.